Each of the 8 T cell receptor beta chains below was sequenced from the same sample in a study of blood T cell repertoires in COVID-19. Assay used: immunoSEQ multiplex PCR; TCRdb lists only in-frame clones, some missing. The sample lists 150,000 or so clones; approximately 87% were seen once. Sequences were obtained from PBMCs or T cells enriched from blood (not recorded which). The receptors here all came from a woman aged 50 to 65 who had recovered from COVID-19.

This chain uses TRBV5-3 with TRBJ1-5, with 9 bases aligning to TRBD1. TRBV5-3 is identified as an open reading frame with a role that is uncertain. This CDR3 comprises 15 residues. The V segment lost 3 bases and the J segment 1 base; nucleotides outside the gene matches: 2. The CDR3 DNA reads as TGTGCCAGAAGCTGGGGGACAGGGAGCAATCAGCCCCAGCATTTT. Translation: CARSWGTGSNQPQHF.

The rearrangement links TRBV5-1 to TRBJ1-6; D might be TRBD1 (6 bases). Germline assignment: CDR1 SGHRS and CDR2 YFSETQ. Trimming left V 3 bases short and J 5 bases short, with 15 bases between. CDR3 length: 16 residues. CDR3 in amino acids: CASSWGPTEDNSPLHF. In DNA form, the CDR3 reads TGCGCCAGCAGCTGGGGGCCGACGGAAGATAATTCACCCCTCCACTTT.

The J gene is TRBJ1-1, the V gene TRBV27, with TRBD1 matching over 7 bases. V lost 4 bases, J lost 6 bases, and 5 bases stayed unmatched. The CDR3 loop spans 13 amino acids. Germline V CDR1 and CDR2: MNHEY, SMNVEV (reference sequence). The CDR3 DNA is TGTGCCAGCAGTTGGACAGGCCGTGCTGAAGCTTTCTTT. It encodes CASSWTGRAEAFF.

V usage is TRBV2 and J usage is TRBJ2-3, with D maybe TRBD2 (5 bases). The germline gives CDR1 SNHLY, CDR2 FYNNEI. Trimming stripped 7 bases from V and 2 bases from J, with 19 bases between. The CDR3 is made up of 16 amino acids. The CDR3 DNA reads TGTGCCAGCATCTCCAGGAGGTCTTTACTCACAGATACGCAGTATTTT. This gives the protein CASISRRSLLTDTQYF.

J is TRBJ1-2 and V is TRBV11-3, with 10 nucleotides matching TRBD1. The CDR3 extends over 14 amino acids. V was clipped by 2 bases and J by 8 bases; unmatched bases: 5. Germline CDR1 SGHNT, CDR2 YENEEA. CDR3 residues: CASSLSGQGRGYTF. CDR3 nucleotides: TGTGCCAGCAGCTTATCGGGACAGGGGAGAGGCTACACCTTC.

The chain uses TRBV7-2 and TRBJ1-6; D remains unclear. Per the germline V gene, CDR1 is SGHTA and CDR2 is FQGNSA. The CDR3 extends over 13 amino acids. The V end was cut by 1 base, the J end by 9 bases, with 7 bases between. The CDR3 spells CASSLEAASPLHF. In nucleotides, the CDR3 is TGTGCCAGCAGCTTAGAGGCGGCTTCACCCCTCCACTTT.

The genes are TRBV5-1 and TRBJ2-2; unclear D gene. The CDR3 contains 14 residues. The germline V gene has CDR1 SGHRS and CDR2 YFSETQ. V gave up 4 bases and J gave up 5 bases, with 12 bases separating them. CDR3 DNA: TGCGCCAGCAGCCTGTCGGTAGAAACCGGGGAGCTGTTTTTT. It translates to CASSLSVETGELFF.

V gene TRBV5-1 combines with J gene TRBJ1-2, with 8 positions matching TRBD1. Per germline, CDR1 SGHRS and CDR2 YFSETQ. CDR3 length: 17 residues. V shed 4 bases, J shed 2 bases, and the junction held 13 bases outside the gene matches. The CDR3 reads CASSKSVRTGPNYGYTF. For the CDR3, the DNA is TGCGCCAGCAGCAAATCGGTTAGGACAGGGCCGAACTATGGCTACACCTTC.